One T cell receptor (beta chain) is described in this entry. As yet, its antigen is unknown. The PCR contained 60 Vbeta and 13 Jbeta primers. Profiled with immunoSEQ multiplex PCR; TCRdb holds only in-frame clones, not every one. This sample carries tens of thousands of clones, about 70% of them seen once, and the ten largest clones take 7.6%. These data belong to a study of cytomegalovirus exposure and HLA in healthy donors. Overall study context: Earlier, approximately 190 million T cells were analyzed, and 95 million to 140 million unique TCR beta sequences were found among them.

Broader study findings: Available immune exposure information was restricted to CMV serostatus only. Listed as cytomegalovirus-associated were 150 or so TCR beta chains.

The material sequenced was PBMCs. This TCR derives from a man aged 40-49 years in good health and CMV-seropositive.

This CDR3 is CASSGAGEETQYF. CDR3 nucleotides: TGCGCCAGCAGCGGGGCGGGGGAAGAGACCCAGTACTTC. V is TRBV4-3 and J is TRBJ2-5; 7 nucleotides line up with TRBD2. Trimming at V came to 5 bases and at J to 3 bases, leaving 3 bases not matched to a gene. The CDR3 totals 13 residues. Germline values: CDR1 LGHNA, CDR2 YSLEER.